These 25 T cell receptor beta chains were all obtained from the same sample, sequenced in a study of T-cell memory formation after mild COVID-19. TCRdb itself ran the 5' RACE reads through MiXCR, one entry per CDR3 protein. The sample includes under 300,000 distinct CDR3 sequences, approximately 7.6% seen only once; the top ten take less than 25%. Sample: PBMCs or a T cell subset sorted from them (not recorded which). All receptors come from a man in his late teens or twenties who had mild COVID-19 (a few samples of this study predate the infection). Cell type and time point are not known.

A few counts support this clonotype. V gene TRBV4-3 combines with J gene TRBJ1-4; TRBD1 might be the D (5 bases). The CDR3 covers 15 residues. Trimming removed 0 bases at V and 6 bases at J, with 11 bases between. Germline V gene data show CDR1 as LGHNA and CDR2 as YSLEER. CDR3 nucleotides: TGCGCCAGCAGCCAAGATACGGCGGGGGATGAAAAACTGTTTTTT. Translating gives CASSQDTAGDEKLFF.

This clonotype has just a few counts. This chain connects TRBV7-3 to TRBJ2-3; tentatively, D is TRBD1 (5 bases). The V gene's germline CDR1 is SGHTA and CDR2 FQGTGA. V was shortened by 6 bases and J by 4 bases, with 11 bases between the two germline ends. The CDR3 has 13 residues. CDR3 sequence reads: CASSPWGPDTQYF. DNA for the CDR3: TGTGCCAGCAGTCCCTGGGGCCCAGATACGCAGTATTTT.

In its sample, this clonotype was seen a few times. The chain recombines TRBV7-8 with TRBJ2-5, with TRBD2 as a possible D gene (5 bases). Per germline, CDR1 SGHVS and CDR2 FQNEAQ. The length of the CDR3 is 14 residues. The V end lost 1 base, the J end lost 3 bases, and 9 bases lay between the germline ends. In DNA, the CDR3 is TGTGCCAGCAGCTTAGGGACTGCGAAAGAGACCCAGTACTTC. Protein product: CASSLGTAKETQYF.

The chain uses TRBV7-9 and TRBJ1-5; TRBD1 is a possible D gene (5 bases). The CDR3 is 14 amino acids. CDR1 is SEHNR, CDR2 FQNEAQ, per germline (reference sequence). Trimming took off 1 base at V and 9 bases at J, with 13 bases between the two ends. In DNA form, the CDR3 reads TGTGCCAGCAGCTTAGACCTTCAGGGAGGGCCCCAGCATTTT. This translates into CASSLDLQGGPQHF.

This clonotype has more than one count but fewer than ten. The chain combines TRBV7-2 with TRBJ2-2, with 13 bases that match TRBD2. The junction had 5 bases not matched to a gene; V was cut back by 4 bases and J by 6 bases. This CDR3 contains 16 residues. Germline-derived CDR1 and CDR2 are SGHTA and FQGNSA. This CDR3 reads CASSWTSGGLAGELFF. In DNA, the CDR3 is TGTGCCAGCAGCTGGACTAGCGGGGGATTGGCCGGGGAGCTGTTTTTT.

The chain uses TRBV7-2 and TRBJ2-6; a possible D gene is TRBD1 (5 bases). V lost 2 bases to trimming and J lost 0 bases, with 8 bases between them. Looked up from germline, CDR1 is SGHTA and CDR2 is FQGNSA. This CDR3 has 16 residues. CDR3 amino acids: CASSLQGFSGANVLTF. CDR3 nucleotides: TGTGCCAGCAGCTTACAGGGTTTCTCTGGGGCCAACGTCCTGACTTTC.

The chain links TRBV28 to TRBJ2-1; 8 bases are shared with TRBD2. Germline loops: CDR1 MDHEN, CDR2 SYDVKM. The CDR3 has 14 amino acids. V shed 3 bases and J 8 bases; nucleotides not matched to a gene: 6. The CDR3 spells CASSFSGGAHEQFF. The CDR3 coding sequence is TGTGCCAGCAGTTTTTCGGGGGGGGCTCATGAGCAGTTCTTC.

In its sample, this clonotype was seen many times. This rearrangement joins TRBV5-1 to TRBJ1-1; D remains ambiguous. Germline CDR1 reads SGHRS; CDR2 reads YFSETQ. Trimming cost V 0 bases and J 3 bases, with 6 bases left between them. The CDR3 spans 13 residues. CDR3 protein: CASSLEQDTEAFF. For the CDR3, the DNA is TGCGCCAGCAGCTTGGAACAAGACACTGAAGCTTTCTTT.

The gene calls are TRBV5-1 and TRBJ2-3, with TRBD2 matching 7 bases. This CDR3 comprises 15 residues. Germline lookup yields CDR1 SGHRS and CDR2 YFSETQ. J was trimmed by 2 bases and V by 1 base; bases with no gene match: 4. CDR3 residues: CASSLSGVNTDTQYF. CDR3 sequence (DNA): TGCGCCAGCAGCTTGAGCGGGGTTAACACAGATACGCAGTATTTT.

This clonotype was seen a few times. The chain is built from TRBV4-3 and TRBJ1-2, with D possibly TRBD1 on 5 matching bases. CDR1 and CDR2 from the germline V gene are LGHNA and YSLEER. The CDR3 has 13 amino acids. Trimming removed 3 bases at V and 7 bases at J, with 12 bases between. The CDR3 here is CASSQQGRGGYTF. CDR3 DNA: TGCGCCAGCAGCCAGCAGGGAAGGGGTGGCTACACCTTC.

This clonotype was observed a handful of times. The DNA of the CDR3 is TGCAGCGTTGTTGCTGACAGGGAGGGAGCTTTCTTT. This sequence encodes CSVVADREGAFF. The chain has TRBV29-1 and TRBJ1-1; 7 bases match TRBD1. The germline CDR1 and CDR2 sequences are SQVTM and ANQGSEA. The CDR3 loop spans 12 amino acids. The trim removed 4 bases at V and 10 bases at J, leaving 9 bases unmatched.

This clonotype was detected many times. The rearrangement uses TRBV12-3 or TRBV12-4 and TRBJ2-3; D is undetermined. This CDR3 region has 12 residues. Trimming pared 5 bases from V and 7 bases from J, leaving 10 bases between. CDR3 amino acids: CASSPRPNTQYF. The CDR3 DNA follows: TGTGCCAGCAGTCCTCGTCCGAATACGCAGTATTTT.

In this sample, this clonotype turned up many times. The V and J genes are TRBV12-3 or TRBV12-4 and TRBJ2-7; either TRBD1 or TRBD2 may supply D (5 bases each). This CDR3 has 11 residues. V shed 5 bases and J shed 11 bases, with 13 bases lying between them. CDR3 DNA sequence: TGTGCCAGCAGTGACCGGGGCAGGGAGTACTTC. The encoded protein is CASSDRGREYF.

The V and J genes are TRBV4-3 and TRBJ1-2; D perhaps matches TRBD1 (5 bases). CDR1 is LGHNA, CDR2 YSLEER, per germline. This CDR3 is 14 amino acids long. V was cut by 1 base and J by 8 bases, with 14 bases left in between. CDR3 residues: CASSQVEGAGGYTF. The CDR3 coding sequence is TGCGCCAGCAGCCAAGTGGAAGGGGCAGGAGGCTACACCTTC.

There are many counts of this clonotype. V is TRBV7-2 and J is TRBJ2-1; TRBD2 is a possible D gene (6 bases). The V gene's germline CDR1 is SGHTA and CDR2 FQGNSA. The V end was cut by 4 bases, the J end by 0 bases, with 10 bases between. This CDR3 spans 15 amino acids. The DNA of the CDR3 is TGTGCCAGCAGCTCCGTGCGGGGCTCCTACAATGAGCAGTTCTTC. It is translated as CASSSVRGSYNEQFF.

V is TRBV7-2 and J is TRBJ1-4; the D is unclear. Trimming removed 1 base at V and 13 bases at J, with 16 bases between. Germline CDR1 is SGHTA and CDR2 is FQGNSA. The CDR3 totals 14 residues. CDR3 bases: TGTGCCAGCAGCTTAGGAACCGGGTCCGGCATACTGTTTTTT. Protein: CASSLGTGSGILFF.

CDR3 residues: CASSTGAKNIQYF. The CDR3 region has the DNA TGTGCCAGCAGCACAGGAGCCAAAAACATTCAGTACTTC. This sequence joins TRBV7-2 and TRBJ2-4; a possible D gene is TRBD1 (5 bases). This CDR3 comprises 13 residues. Deletions cut 5 bases from V and 0 bases from J, with 5 bases between. Germline CDR1 reads SGHTA; CDR2 reads FQGNSA.

The V call is TRBV7-8, the J call TRBJ1-5; D is possibly TRBD1 (6 bases). The V gene lost 11 bases and the J gene lost 3 bases, with 17 bases spanning the gap. Germline V CDR1 and CDR2: SGHVS, FQNEAQ. This CDR3 has 14 residues. CDR3 sequence reads: CAPPSTGHNQPQHF. The CDR3 DNA reads TGTGCCCCCCCGTCGACAGGCCACAATCAGCCCCAGCATTTT.

V is TRBV14 and J is TRBJ1-1; unclear D gene. V was trimmed by 1 base and J by 4 bases, leaving 7 bases between them. Germline CDR1 SGHDN, CDR2 FVKESK. CDR3 length equals 13 residues. The CDR3 DNA sequence: TGTGCCAGCAGCCAAGTTGCCGGCACTGAAGCTTTCTTT. Translating it yields CASSQVAGTEAFF.

The V gene is TRBV4-1, the J gene TRBJ2-7; the match to TRBD1 covers 7 bases. This CDR3 has 16 amino acids. Germline values: CDR1 MGHRA, CDR2 YSYEKL. The ends lost 0 bases at V and 4 bases at J; junction bases unmatched: 9. CDR3 sequence: CASSQEEAGRGYEQYF. CDR3 nucleotide sequence: TGCGCCAGCAGCCAAGAGGAGGCGGGCAGGGGGTACGAGCAGTACTTC.

Only a few counts were recorded for this clonotype. The chain couples TRBV21-1 to TRBJ2-1. TRBV21-1 is annotated as a pseudogene. The CDR3 spans 16 residues. The CDR3 sequence: CASSKAPQVSYNEQFF. In DNA, the CDR3 is TGTGCCAGCAGCAAAGCCCCACAAGTCTCCTACAATGAGCAGTTCTTC.

This clonotype was observed a handful of times. The chain joins TRBV4-1 to TRBJ1-2; D is undetermined. CDR1 is MGHRA, CDR2 YSYEKL, per germline. The CDR3 totals 15 residues. Trimming left V 4 bases short and J 3 bases short, with 15 bases between. The CDR3: CASSRTSDLYYGYTF. CDR3 coding DNA: TGCGCCAGCAGCCGGACGTCTGATTTATACTATGGCTACACCTTC.

This clonotype was seen only a few times. V is TRBV5-4 and J is TRBJ2-7, with 8 bases matching TRBD2. The V gene's germline CDR1 is SGHNT and CDR2 YYREEE (reference sequence). V trimming: 3 bases; J trimming: 0 bases; junction bases outside the gene matches: 5. The CDR3 extends over 15 amino acids. The CDR3 sequence: CASSSGLVDSYEQYF. In DNA form, the CDR3 reads TGTGCCAGCAGCTCGGGACTAGTGGACTCCTACGAGCAGTACTTC.

This clonotype has just a few counts. The chain employs TRBV5-1 and TRBJ2-6, with D perhaps being TRBD1 or TRBD2 (5 bases each). Germline V gene sequence: CDR1 SGHRS, CDR2 YFSETQ. The CDR3 has 18 residues. The V end was cut by 2 bases, the J end by 0 bases, with 15 bases between. CDR3 residues: CASSFFGDPSSGANVLTF. Written as DNA, the CDR3 is TGCGCCAGCAGCTTTTTTGGGGACCCCAGCTCTGGGGCCAACGTCCTGACTTTC.

The CDR3 loop is CASTQTGGNQPQHF. The CDR3 region has the DNA TGTGCCAGCACCCAGACAGGGGGTAATCAGCCCCAGCATTTT. The chain couples TRBV12-3 or TRBV12-4 to TRBJ1-5; 9 positions agree with TRBD1. The V and J ends lost 7 bases and 4 bases, in that order; junction bases with no gene match: 5. The CDR3 covers 14 residues.